These T cell receptor beta chains were read from a single sample in a study of cytomegalovirus exposure and HLA in healthy donors. Data came from immunoSEQ multiplex PCR; TCRdb stores just in-frame clones and leaves some out. Among 150,000 to 200,000 clones listed, approximately 80% were seen once. Sequenced sample: PBMCs. The receptor set was obtained from a man in his late teens or twenties in good health and CMV-seropositive. Both conserved end residues are part of each CDR3. Each record gives: V gene, J gene, D gene, CDR3 length, CDR3 DNA, CDR3 protein. D genes are given only for firm matches.

v_call: TRBV6-5; j_call: TRBJ1-1; d_call: NA; cdr3_length: 15; cdr3_nt: TGTGCCAGCAGTTACTCGACAGAGACCAACACTGAAGCTTTCTTT; cdr3_aa: CASSYSTETNTEAFF
v_call: TRBV2; j_call: TRBJ1-4; d_call: NA; cdr3_length: 14; cdr3_nt: TGTGCCAGCAGTGTACAGGGCAATAATGAAAAACTGTTTTTT; cdr3_aa: CASSVQGNNEKLFF
v_call: TRBV30; j_call: TRBJ2-1; d_call: TRBD2; cdr3_length: 14; cdr3_nt: TGTGCCTGGAGTGTCGGTGTAGCGGGGAATGAGCAGTTCTTC; cdr3_aa: CAWSVGVAGNEQFF
v_call: TRBV6-1; j_call: TRBJ2-2; d_call: TRBD1; cdr3_length: 16; cdr3_nt: TGTGCCAGCAGTGCCCTTGCAGGGGGTAGTACCGGGGAGCTGTTTTTT; cdr3_aa: CASSALAGGSTGELFF
v_call: TRBV5-1; j_call: TRBJ1-4; d_call: TRBD1; cdr3_length: 16; cdr3_nt: TGCGCCAGCAGCTTGGGGACAGGGGGCGAGACTCGGGAACTGTTTTTT; cdr3_aa: CASSLGTGGETRELFF
v_call: TRBV19; j_call: TRBJ1-2; d_call: TRBD1; cdr3_length: 12; cdr3_nt: TGTGCCAGTAGGGCAGGGGGCGCTGGCTACACCTTC; cdr3_aa: CASRAGGAGYTF
v_call: TRBV15; j_call: TRBJ1-3; d_call: NA; cdr3_length: 13; cdr3_nt: TGTGCCCACACAGGGTTCTCTGGAAACACCATATATTTT; cdr3_aa: CAHTGFSGNTIYF
v_call: TRBV4-2; j_call: TRBJ2-1; d_call: NA; cdr3_length: 15; cdr3_nt: TGTGCCAGCAGCCAAGACTACGGGGTCGACAATGAGCAGTTCTTC; cdr3_aa: CASSQDYGVDNEQFF
v_call: TRBV6-5; j_call: TRBJ2-1; d_call: NA; cdr3_length: 13; cdr3_nt: TGTGCCAGCAGTCCCGGGATTGTGGATGAGCAGTTCTTC; cdr3_aa: CASSPGIVDEQFF
v_call: TRBV4-1; j_call: TRBJ2-7; d_call: NA; cdr3_length: 14; cdr3_nt: TGCGCCAGCAGCCTTTTGCCTAGGCTTGCCGAGCAGTACTTC; cdr3_aa: CASSLLPRLAEQYF
v_call: TRBV28; j_call: TRBJ1-2; d_call: TRBD1; cdr3_length: 13; cdr3_nt: TGTGCCAGCAGTTTAGGGGACAGGACCGGGCCAACCTTC; cdr3_aa: CASSLGDRTGPTF
v_call: TRBV28; j_call: TRBJ2-1; d_call: TRBD2; cdr3_length: 18; cdr3_nt: TGTGCCAGCAGTTTATTGCGTTTGACTAGCGGGTCCTACAATGAGCAGTTCTTC; cdr3_aa: CASSLLRLTSGSYNEQFF
v_call: TRBV10-1; j_call: TRBJ2-1; d_call: NA; cdr3_length: 11; cdr3_nt: TGCGCCAGCAACAGCTACAATGAGCAGTTCTTC; cdr3_aa: CASNSYNEQFF
v_call: TRBV30; j_call: TRBJ1-1; d_call: TRBD1; cdr3_length: 15; cdr3_nt: TGTGCCTGGAGTGAAAAGACAGGGGGGGTTACTGAAGCTTTCTTT; cdr3_aa: CAWSEKTGGVTEAFF
v_call: TRBV7-9; j_call: TRBJ1-2; d_call: NA; cdr3_length: 18; cdr3_nt: TGTGCCAGCAGCCGTAGGGGAGGCTTAATTCTAACTAACTATGGCTACACCTTC; cdr3_aa: CASSRRGGLILTNYGYTF
v_call: TRBV15; j_call: TRBJ2-7; d_call: NA; cdr3_length: 12; cdr3_nt: TGTGCCACCAGCGGCCCTTACTACGAGCAGTACTTC; cdr3_aa: CATSGPYYEQYF
v_call: TRBV6-4; j_call: TRBJ2-7; d_call: NA; cdr3_length: 13; cdr3_nt: TGTGCCAGCAGTTACCCCTGGGGAGGCGAGCAGTACTTC; cdr3_aa: CASSYPWGGEQYF
v_call: TRBV7-3; j_call: TRBJ2-2; d_call: NA; cdr3_length: 17; cdr3_nt: TGTGCCAGCAGCCGAGGGGCCCCAGGGGGGAGGACCGGGGAGCTGTTTTTT; cdr3_aa: CASSRGAPGGRTGELFF
v_call: TRBV5-1; j_call: TRBJ2-1; d_call: TRBD2; cdr3_length: 18; cdr3_nt: TGCGCCAGCAGCTACGGGACTAGCGGTAGGAGCTCCTACAATGAGCAGTTCTTC; cdr3_aa: CASSYGTSGRSSYNEQFF
v_call: TRBV11-2; j_call: TRBJ2-2; d_call: NA; cdr3_length: 15; cdr3_nt: TGTGCCAGCAGCTTAGTGGACGGGGGCACCGGGGAGCTGTTTTTT; cdr3_aa: CASSLVDGGTGELFF
v_call: TRBV4-2; j_call: TRBJ2-7; d_call: TRBD2; cdr3_length: 14; cdr3_nt: TGTGCCAGCAGCCAAGTGGCGGGAGCCTACGAGCAGTACTTC; cdr3_aa: CASSQVAGAYEQYF
v_call: TRBV2; j_call: TRBJ2-7; d_call: TRBD2; cdr3_length: 13; cdr3_nt: TGTGCCAGCGGGACTAGCGGGAGGTACGAGCAGTACTTC; cdr3_aa: CASGTSGRYEQYF
v_call: TRBV5-1; j_call: TRBJ1-3; d_call: TRBD1; cdr3_length: 16; cdr3_nt: TGCGCCAGCAGCTCCTACTCACAGGGGTCCGGAAACACCATATATTTT; cdr3_aa: CASSSYSQGSGNTIYF
v_call: TRBV27; j_call: TRBJ1-1; d_call: TRBD1; cdr3_length: 13; cdr3_nt: TGTGCCAGCAGTTTGACAGGGGCCACTGAAGCTTTCTTT; cdr3_aa: CASSLTGATEAFF
v_call: TRBV7-3; j_call: TRBJ1-2; d_call: TRBD1; cdr3_length: 16; cdr3_nt: TGTGCCAGCAGCCCCGGACAGGGGGCGTCATCGAGAGGCTACACCTTC; cdr3_aa: CASSPGQGASSRGYTF
v_call: TRBV13; j_call: TRBJ2-5; d_call: TRBD2; cdr3_length: 15; cdr3_nt: TGTGCCAGCAGCTCGGGACTAGCGGGAGGAGAGACCCAGTACTTC; cdr3_aa: CASSSGLAGGETQYF
v_call: TRBV4-3; j_call: TRBJ2-3; d_call: NA; cdr3_length: 14; cdr3_nt: TGCGCCAGCAGCCAAATCCGGGGATCAGATACGCAGTATTTT; cdr3_aa: CASSQIRGSDTQYF
v_call: TRBV7-9; j_call: TRBJ2-2; d_call: TRBD1; cdr3_length: 13; cdr3_nt: TGTGCCAGCAGCTCCAGGGGGACCGGGGAGCTGTTTTTT; cdr3_aa: CASSSRGTGELFF